A few counts support the clone carrying this TCR beta chain. The data stem from a study of identical twins. The J segment lost 8 bases and the V segment lost 5 bases, leaving 9 bases of the junction unmatched. This CDR3 spans 15 amino acids. Germline lookup yields CDR1 SGHVS and CDR2 FNYEAQ. Template switching created a universal primer site, and the cDNA included unique molecular identifiers. TCRdb redid the calling of the 5' RACE reads with MiXCR, one entry per CDR3 protein. Counted here are just under 550,000 distinct CDR3 sequences, roughly 15% occurring once; the ten biggest clones make up around 0.48%. These sequences were also reported in another study, on yellow fever vaccine responses in identical twins.

V is TRBV7-6 and J is TRBJ2-1, with TRBD2 identical over 10 bases. This receptor was identified in a woman younger than 30 in good health. The sequenced sample consisted of CD4+ T cells sorted from blood. The chain's CDR3 is CASSPVTSGTHEQFF. As DNA, the CDR3 is TGTGCCAGCAGCCCCGTAACTAGCGGGACTCATGAGCAGTTCTTC.